A single sample is the source of the 21 T cell receptor beta chains below, sequenced in a study of early T cells in non-severe SARS-CoV-2 infection. One entry per CDR3 protein results from TCRdb running MiXCR on the 5' RACE reads. The table has roughly 100,000 distinct CDR3 sequences, over 10% seen once. Source material: whole blood. All receptors derive from an adult who was a healthcare worker with PCR-confirmed SARS-CoV-2 infection or an uninfected control (not recorded which).

The genes are TRBV7-9 and TRBJ2-1; tentative D call: TRBD1 (8 bases). CDR1 is SEHNR, CDR2 FQNEAQ, per germline (reference sequence). The V gene lost 2 bases and the J gene lost 1 base, with 21 bases spanning the gap. There are 19 residues in the CDR3. The CDR3 loop reads CASSLWGQERLASYNEQFF. CDR3 sequence (DNA): TGTGCCAGCAGCTTATGGGGACAGGAAAGACTAGCTTCCTACAATGAGCAGTTCTTC.

The chain combines TRBV7-6 with TRBJ2-3; possibly TRBD2 for D (6 bases). V was shortened by 3 bases and J by 1 base, with 14 bases between the two germline ends. This CDR3 has 16 amino acids. Germline values: CDR1 SGHVS, CDR2 FNYEAQ. The CDR3 coding sequence is TGTGCCAGCAGCTTTGGTGTGGGAGGCCGCACAGATACGCAGTATTTT. As protein: CASSFGVGGRTDTQYF.

The chain has TRBV28 and TRBJ2-7; D is perhaps TRBD2 (6 bases). This CDR3 is built from 14 residues. V was pared by 7 bases and J by 3 bases, with 16 bases between. The germline gives CDR1 MDHEN, CDR2 SYDVKM. The CDR3 DNA reads as TGTGCCAGCACCATCTCGGAGCGGGTCTACGAGCAGTACTTC. Translation gives CASTISERVYEQYF.

A few counts support this clonotype. This sequence joins TRBV20-1 and TRBJ2-3; 9 nucleotides line up with TRBD2. Germline CDR1 reads DFQATT; CDR2 reads SNEGSKA (reference sequence). Trimming removed 1 base from V and 5 bases from J; junction bases left unmatched: 10. The CDR3 is 16 amino acids. CDR3 amino acids: CSARGQRGRAQDTQYF. CDR3 nucleotides: TGCAGTGCTAGAGGTCAACGCGGGAGGGCCCAAGATACGCAGTATTTT.

In its sample, this clonotype was seen many times. The chain recombines TRBV5-5 with TRBJ2-3, with D possibly TRBD2 on 5 matching bases. V was clipped by 5 bases and J by 3 bases, with 22 bases between them. CDR1 SGHKS and CDR2 YYEKEE come from the germline V gene (reference sequence). This CDR3 is built from 17 residues. The DNA for the CDR3 is TGTGCCAGCAGATATTCCGACCGATCGAGGACTACAGATACGCAGTATTTT. It is translated as CASRYSDRSRTTDTQYF. Based on the CDR3 plus reference TRBV5-5 and TRBJ2-3, the full variable domain is DAGVTQSPTHLIKTRGQQVTLRCSPISGHKSVSWYQQVLGQGPQFIFQYYEKEERGRGNFPDRFSARQFPNYSSELNVNALLLGDSALYLCASRYSDRSRTTDTQYFGPGTRLTVL.

This clonotype was counted ten times or more. This chain links TRBV28 with TRBJ2-7; TRBD1 matches at 11 bases. Germline CDR1 and CDR2: MDHEN and SYDVKM. The CDR3 has 16 residues. The V and J ends lost 5 bases and 6 bases, in that order; junction bases with no gene match: 12. CDR3 sequence reads: CASSLNTGQGVFEQYF. The CDR3 coding sequence is TGTGCCAGCAGTCTCAATACGGGACAGGGGGTTTTCGAGCAGTACTTC. The whole variable domain, remainder taken from reference TRBV28 and TRBJ2-7, is DVKVTQSSRYLVKRTGEKVFLECVQDMDHENMFWYRQDPGLGLRLIYFSYDVKMKEKGDIPEGYSVSREKKERFSLILESASTNQTSMYLCASSLNTGQGVFEQYFGPGTRLTVT.

This clonotype has a handful of counts. This chain uses TRBV18 with TRBJ1-1; D is perhaps TRBD1 (6 bases). Trimming removed 3 bases from V and 3 bases from J, with 11 bases in between. The CDR3 runs to 14 residues. CDR1 is KGHSH and CDR2 is LQKENI in the germline V gene. As DNA, the CDR3 is TGTGCCAGCTCACCCGCCGGGGGGCACACTGAAGCTTTCTTT. It specifies CASSPAGGHTEAFF.

The genes are TRBV7-9 and TRBJ2-5; no definite D call. V lost 5 bases and J 5 bases, leaving 9 bases between the germline ends. The CDR3 loop spans 12 amino acids. CDR1 is SEHNR and CDR2 is FQNEAQ in the germline V gene (reference sequence). The CDR3 loop is CASSPSHETQYF. In nucleotides, the CDR3 is TGTGCCAGCAGCCCCTCCCACGAGACCCAGTACTTC.

This clonotype has just a few counts. The genes are TRBV12-3 or TRBV12-4 and TRBJ1-4; 11 nucleotides match TRBD1. The CDR3 is 17 residues long. The V and J ends lost 3 bases and 2 bases, in that order; junction bases with no gene match: 5. The CDR3 DNA reads TGTGCCAGCAGTTTCGTGGACAGGGGGCTCACTAATGAAAAACTGTTTTTT. Its translation: CASSFVDRGLTNEKLFF.

This clonotype was observed at least ten times. This rearrangement joins TRBV6-2 or TRBV6-3 to TRBJ2-7, with a possible D match to TRBD2 (6 bases). CDR3 length equals 12 residues. From germline, CDR1 is MNHEY and CDR2 SVGEGT. Trimming took 0 bases from V and 11 from J, leaving 11 bases between them. The CDR3 nucleotides read TGTGCCAGCAGTTACTCGAGACTAGAAGAGTACTTC. It specifies CASSYSRLEEYF.

The chain employs TRBV28 and TRBJ2-3, with D maybe TRBD2 (6 bases). This CDR3 has 12 amino acids. V was trimmed by 7 bases and J by 4 bases, leaving 9 bases between them. Germline V gives CDR1 MDHEN, CDR2 SYDVKM. CDR3 sequence (DNA): TGTGCCAGCAAAGGGGACTCAGATACGCAGTATTTT. It encodes CASKGDSDTQYF.

This clonotype was seen at least ten times. The chain is built from TRBV6-6 and TRBJ2-1; D gene unclear. Germline CDR1 reads MNHNY; CDR2 reads SVGAGI (reference sequence). The CDR3 length is 12 residues. V was trimmed by 5 bases and J by 6 bases, leaving 8 bases between them. The CDR3 spells CASSITPNEQFF. Written as DNA, the CDR3 is TGTGCCAGCAGTATAACCCCCAATGAGCAGTTCTTC.

This clonotype has just a few counts. V gene TRBV4-1 combines with J gene TRBJ2-2, with D perhaps given as TRBD1 or TRBD2 (5 bases each). Germline CDR1 is MGHRA and CDR2 is YSYEKL. The CDR3 has 18 residues. The V gene lost 4 bases and the J gene lost 0 bases, with 18 bases spanning the gap. CDR3 nucleotide sequence: TGCGCCAGCAGCCCGTACCCCCCCGGGGCCTCGAACACCGGGGAGCTGTTTTTT. It translates to CASSPYPPGASNTGELFF.

In its sample, this clonotype was seen many times. The chain uses TRBV5-6 and TRBJ2-7; tentative D call: TRBD1 (6 bases). CDR3 length equals 13 residues. Per the germline V gene, CDR1 is SGHDT and CDR2 is YYEEEE. V was trimmed by 4 bases and J by 3 bases, leaving 11 bases between them. The CDR3 nucleotides are TGTGCCAGCAGCACCGACAGGCGCTACGAGCAGTACTTC. Translation: CASSTDRRYEQYF.

V is TRBV3-1 and J is TRBJ2-3; 10 nucleotides agree with TRBD2. CDR1 and CDR2 (germline): LGHDT, YNNKEL (reference sequence). J was trimmed by 4 bases and V by 2 bases; bases with no gene match: 15. CDR3 length: 19 residues. CDR3 sequence: CASSQLGSGTSVMADTQYF. Written as DNA, the CDR3 is TGTGCCAGCAGCCAATTGGGGTCCGGGACTAGCGTAATGGCAGATACGCAGTATTTT.

This clonotype was picked up many times. The chain uses TRBV20-1 and TRBJ1-1; no firm D call. Germline V lookup: CDR1 DFQATT, CDR2 SNEGSKA (reference sequence). CDR3 length equals 12 residues. V was clipped by 3 bases and J by 6 bases, with 11 bases between them. The CDR3 protein is CSARVFAAEAFF. The CDR3 coding sequence is TGCAGTGCTAGGGTGTTTGCGGCTGAAGCTTTCTTT.

This clonotype came up many times. CDR3 nucleotides: TGTGCCAGCAGTTTCGGGACAGGGGGCTACGAGCAGTACTTC. Its protein is CASSFGTGGYEQYF. The chain uses TRBV2 and TRBJ2-7; 11 nucleotides align to TRBD1. Germline V gene lookup returns CDR1 SNHLY and CDR2 FYNNEI. Unmatched junction bases numbered 3, after V lost 5 bases and J lost 3 bases. This CDR3 contains 14 residues.

The J gene is TRBJ1-2, the V gene TRBV19; a possible D gene is TRBD1 (5 bases). Between the trimmed V and J ends, which lost 10 bases and 6 bases, there was a span of 18 bases. The CDR3 has 13 residues. Germline V gives CDR1 LNHDA, CDR2 SQIVND (reference sequence). The CDR3 sequence is CATAPREYDGYTF. The CDR3 bases are TGTGCCACAGCCCCCAGGGAGTATGATGGCTACACCTTC.

The chain carries TRBV9 and TRBJ1-1, with a tentative D call TRBD1 (5 bases). Germline V gives CDR1 SGDLS, CDR2 YYNGEE. The CDR3 runs to 13 residues. V was clipped by 0 bases and J by 10 bases, with 13 bases between them. The CDR3 loop reads CASSVAGGSAAFF. CDR3 nucleotide sequence: TGTGCCAGCAGCGTAGCTGGGGGTTCGGCAGCTTTCTTT.

The chain carries TRBV27 and TRBJ2-7, with unresolved D. Germline CDR1 and CDR2: MNHEY and SMNVEV (reference sequence). The V end lost 8 bases, the J end lost 0 bases, and 11 bases lay between the germline ends. The CDR3 contains 13 residues. The CDR3 nucleotides are TGTGCCAGCCGACTCCAACCCTCCTACGAGCAGTACTTC. Translating it yields CASRLQPSYEQYF.

J is TRBJ2-3 and V is TRBV28; no reliable D call. V gave up 3 bases and J gave up 0 bases, with 13 bases separating them. This CDR3 region has 16 residues. CDR1 MDHEN and CDR2 SYDVKM come from the germline V gene. The CDR3 spells CASSFSSSTSTDTQYF. The CDR3 DNA sequence: TGTGCCAGCAGTTTTTCGTCCTCGACTAGCACAGATACGCAGTATTTT.